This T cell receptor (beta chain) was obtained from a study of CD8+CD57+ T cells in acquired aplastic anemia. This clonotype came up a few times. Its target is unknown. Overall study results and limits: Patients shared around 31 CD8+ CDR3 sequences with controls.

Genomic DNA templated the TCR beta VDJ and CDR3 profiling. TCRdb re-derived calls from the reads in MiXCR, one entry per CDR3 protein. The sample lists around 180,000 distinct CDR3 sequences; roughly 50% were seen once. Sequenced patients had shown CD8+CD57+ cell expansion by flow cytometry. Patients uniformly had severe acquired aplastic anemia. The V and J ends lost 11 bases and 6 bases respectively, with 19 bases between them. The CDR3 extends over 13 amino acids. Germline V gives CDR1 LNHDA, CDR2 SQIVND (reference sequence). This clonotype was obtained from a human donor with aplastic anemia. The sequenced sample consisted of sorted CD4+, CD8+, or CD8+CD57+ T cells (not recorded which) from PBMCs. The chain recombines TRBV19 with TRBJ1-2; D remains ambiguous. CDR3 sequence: CASLARASNGYTF. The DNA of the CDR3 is TGTGCCTCATTAGCTAGGGCGTCGAATGGCTACACCTTC.